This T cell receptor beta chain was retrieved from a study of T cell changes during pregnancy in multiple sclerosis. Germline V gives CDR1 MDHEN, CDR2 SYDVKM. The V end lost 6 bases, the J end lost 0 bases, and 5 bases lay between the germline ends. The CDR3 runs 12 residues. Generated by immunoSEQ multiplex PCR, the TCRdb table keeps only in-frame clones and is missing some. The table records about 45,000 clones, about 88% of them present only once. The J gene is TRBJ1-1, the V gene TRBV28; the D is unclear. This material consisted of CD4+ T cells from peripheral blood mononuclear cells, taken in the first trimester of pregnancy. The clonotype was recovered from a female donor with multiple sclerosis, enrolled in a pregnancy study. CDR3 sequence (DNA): TGTGCCAGCAGGCGGTTGAACACTGAAGCTTTCTTT. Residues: CASRRLNTEAFF. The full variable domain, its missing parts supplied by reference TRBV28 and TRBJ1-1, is DVKVTQSSRYLVKRTGEKVFLECVQDMDHENMFWYRQDPGLGLRLIYFSYDVKMKEKGDIPEGYSVSREKKERFSLILESASTNQTSMYLCASRRLNTEAFFGQGTRLTVV.